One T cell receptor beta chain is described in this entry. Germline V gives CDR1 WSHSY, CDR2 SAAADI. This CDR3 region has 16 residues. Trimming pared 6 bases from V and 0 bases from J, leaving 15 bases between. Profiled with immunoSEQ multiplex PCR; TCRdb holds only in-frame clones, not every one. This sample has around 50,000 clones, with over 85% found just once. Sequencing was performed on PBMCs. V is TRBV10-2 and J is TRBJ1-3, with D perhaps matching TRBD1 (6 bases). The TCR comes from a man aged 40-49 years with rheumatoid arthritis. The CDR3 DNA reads TGCGCCAGCAGGATCGGGGGGCCACTCTCTGGAAACACCATATATTTT. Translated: CASRIGGPLSGNTIYF.